This T cell receptor (beta chain) was documented in a study of blood T cell repertoires in COVID-19. Using immunoSEQ multiplex PCR, the repertoire was profiled, and TCRdb retains in-frame clones only, with some absent. Of about 16,000 clones listed, around 88% are singletons. This TCR came from a human donor in a cohort sampled during active COVID-19. Material: peripheral blood.

Here the CDR3 DNA reads TGTGCCAGCAGCGGAACCGGAGACGGCGGCTATGGCTACACCTTC. Translating it yields CASSGTGDGGYGYTF. The V call is TRBV9, the J call TRBJ1-2; D remains ambiguous. Germline CDR1 is SGDLS and CDR2 is YYNGEE. The CDR3 spans 15 residues. V lost 3 bases, J lost 4 bases, and 16 bases lay in between. Looking up the rest from reference TRBV9 and TRBJ1-2 gives the full variable domain: DSGVTQTPKHLITATGQRVTLRCSPRSGDLSVYWYQQSLDQGLQFLIQYYNGEERAKGNILERFSAQQFPDLHSELNLSSLELGDSALYFCASSGTGDGGYGYTFGSGTRLTVV.